The source of this TCR beta chain is a study of T cell responses to AZD1222 COVID-19 vaccine (dated by TCRdb to 2020 to 2022). Regarding the complete study: TCR sequencing was performed for roughly 250 trial participants, of whom roughly 200 were given two doses of AZD1222 and roughly 25 were given two doses of MenACWY control vaccine. Trial participants were enrolled into age subgroups of 18-55, 56-69 and 70-plus years, which contained about 150, 28 and 57 TCR-sequenced participants, respectively.

Its CDR3 holds 16 amino acids, cysteine through phenylalanine. The CDR3 DNA has 48 bases and is translated from base 1. Trimming accounts for 5 bases at V and 2 bases at J, while the number of junction bases matched to no gene is 4. As encoded in the germline V gene (reference sequence), CDR1 is LNHDA while CDR2 is SQIVND. Study-wide findings and limitations: The 56-69-year group was small, and its depth increase did not reach significance, likely because of low power. Spike-specific TCR breadth and depth rose significantly after two AZD1222 doses compared with day 0 and with MenACWY recipients. CD4 TCRs associated with the vaccine covered the entire spike protein, and the dominant responses were in regions 160-218 and 743-854. Most participants were white British and females outnumbered males, and the authors suggested that clonal diversity may have been underestimated. Reportedly, almost half of the unique spike-specific TCRs recognized epitopes lying outside the regions that are mutated in the B.1.351 and B.1.1.7 variants. Only six AZD1222 recipients were SARS-CoV-2 seropositive at baseline, limiting conclusions about previously exposed vaccinees. Because no samples from the day 14 peak response were available, repertoires could be characterized only after the peak T cell response.

The time point label of this sample denotes: about 28 days (+/-7) after the second vaccine dose. Because spike-specific TCR depth and breadth did not differ between the two schedules, AZD1222 recipients who got a second dose at roughly 4 weeks were pooled with those who got a second dose at roughly 12 weeks. Samples from vaccinated people were obtained from the UK trials COV001 and COV002, which included a single-blind randomized controlled phase 2/3 trial of AZD1222 (ChAdOx1 nCoV-19) in healthy adults. For TCRbeta chain sequencing, PBMC samples were collected from trial participants at day 0 and at day 28 after the second dose. About this clone itself: Its specific antigen is unknown. No per-base quality is available; no much larger clone lies one base away.

The CDR3 regions of human TCRbeta chains were analyzed by immunosequencing. Per the original workflow: TCRs in the repertoires were matched against a reference library of SARS-CoV-2-specific TCRs that had been generated with the MIRA antigen-specificity platform. Breadth meant the fraction of unique TCRs that were SARS-CoV-2-associated, whereas depth meant the fraction of total T cells that were SARS-CoV-2-associated. Using the MIRA data, each spike-specific TCR was mapped to the spike region that the TCR reacts to and placed in a CD4 or CD8 class. Log10-transformed breadth and depth values were compared by one-way ANOVA with Sidak's multiple comparisons tests. TCRdb took over this immuneACCESS table, retaining in-frame rearrangements with V and J assigned. Such tables are incomplete; in checked studies, under half of the missing clones stem from an unresolved V gene, and the remainder is unexplained. The V and J calls and the clone size are those of that table, but D and trimming were determined from the DNA. This sample is represented by about 69,000 clones; roughly 80% of them were singletons. The biggest ten clones account for roughly 13% of the sample.

The TCR comes from an adult who received the AZD1222 COVID-19 vaccine. The chain was built from TRBV19 and TRBJ2-3, and 13 junction bases match TRBD2. The material sequenced was peripheral blood, taken 28 days after the second AZD1222 dose. DNA sequence: TGTGCCAGTAGTGCCGGGACTAGCGGGACCACAGATACGCAGTATTTT. It translates to CASSAGTSGTTDTQYF.